This entry lists 16 T cell receptor beta chains sequenced from one sample in a study of naive and memory T cell subsets. Four PCR rounds used nested alpha and beta constant region primers plus the SP2 primer. Each CDR3 protein is one row after TCRdb ran MiXCR on the 5' RACE reads. The profile shows about 32,000 distinct CDR3 sequences, approximately 16% of them singletons. An oligonucleotide containing a UMI was ligated to the 3' end of TCR cDNA. These receptors all stem from a female donor in good health.

This sequence joins TRBV16 and TRBJ1-1, with 8 bases that match TRBD1. The CDR3 totals 14 residues. With 2 bases clipped from V and 1 base from J, the junction kept 0 bases outside the gene matches. CDR1 is KGHSY and CDR2 is FQNENV in the germline V gene. CDR3 residues: CASSQTGGNTEAFF. The CDR3 nucleotides read TGTGCCAGCAGCCAAACAGGGGGGAACACTGAAGCTTTCTTT.

V usage is TRBV12-3 or TRBV12-4 and J usage is TRBJ1-1; D unresolved. V shed 5 bases and J shed 9 bases, with 13 bases lying between them. This CDR3 region has 12 residues. CDR3 residues: CASSPTLRKAFF. The DNA for the CDR3 is TGTGCCAGCAGTCCCACACTAAGAAAAGCTTTCTTT.

This clonotype showed up just a few times. V usage is TRBV29-1 and J usage is TRBJ2-2; D gene ambiguous. The germline V and J ends were trimmed by 6 bases and 3 bases, with 11 bases remaining between them. This CDR3 has 13 residues. Germline V gene sequence: CDR1 SQVTM, CDR2 ANQGSEA. DNA of the CDR3: TGCAGCGTCAAAAAGGCCGACACCGGGGAGCTGTTTTTT. This gives the protein CSVKKADTGELFF.

This clonotype was seen only once. The CDR3 carries no conserved terminal phenylalanine or tryptophan, so it likely arises from a read error. V gene TRBV6-5 combines with J gene TRBJ2-3, with TRBD1 identical over 11 bases. The CDR3 is made up of 15 amino acids. With 4 bases clipped from V and 3 bases from J, the junction kept 3 bases outside the gene matches. Germline CDR1 and CDR2: MNHEY and SVGAGI. CDR3 DNA sequence: TGTGCCAGCAGTTGGGACAGGGGGGGGACAGATACGCAGTATTTA. This gives the protein CASSWDRGGTDTQYL.

This clonotype was counted many times. The chain recombines TRBV29-1 with TRBJ1-1; 10 positions match TRBD1. The V gene end was trimmed by 6 bases and the J gene end by 2 bases; junction bases not matched to a gene: 3. CDR1 and CDR2 (germline): SQVTM, ANQGSEA. The CDR3 loop spans 13 amino acids. CDR3 residues: CSVRTGGNTEAFF. The CDR3 DNA reads TGCAGCGTAAGGACAGGGGGAAACACTGAAGCTTTCTTT.

This clonotype was seen ten or more times. This chain uses TRBV6-5 with TRBJ2-1; TRBD2 matches at 7 bases. Trimming removed 0 bases from V and 2 bases from J; junction bases left unmatched: 7. This CDR3 has 17 residues. The germline V gene encodes CDR1 MNHEY and CDR2 SVGAGI. CDR3 region: CASSYSMSGGTYNEQFF. CDR3 DNA: TGTGCCAGCAGTTACTCGATGTCGGGGGGAACCTACAATGAGCAGTTCTTC.

This clonotype was recorded at least ten times. The V gene is TRBV20-1, the J gene TRBJ1-2; D is uncertain. CDR1 and CDR2 (germline): DFQATT, SNEGSKA (reference sequence). The ends were cut back, 6 bases at V and 3 bases at J, with 11 bases in the middle. CDR3 length: 12 residues. CDR3 loop: CSATPNHYGYTF. CDR3 nucleotides: TGCAGTGCGACGCCCAACCACTATGGCTACACCTTC.

This clonotype was seen many times. The rearrangement links TRBV20-1 to TRBJ2-7, with 10 positions matching TRBD1. CDR1 and CDR2 from the germline V gene are DFQATT and SNEGSKA (reference sequence). The V and J ends lost 5 bases and 7 bases, in that order; junction bases with no gene match: 8. The CDR3 spans 13 residues. CDR3 sequence: CSAQRQGAWEQYF. CDR3 sequence (DNA): TGCAGTGCTCAGAGACAGGGGGCGTGGGAGCAGTACTTC.

The chain links TRBV6-2 or TRBV6-3 to TRBJ2-3; 7 bases match TRBD2. The V gene end was trimmed by 4 bases and the J gene end by 2 bases; junction bases not matched to a gene: 9. This CDR3 spans 16 amino acids. Germline V CDR1 and CDR2: MNHEY, SVGEGT. CDR3 loop: CASSLRGGSSTDTQYF. DNA for the CDR3: TGTGCCAGCAGTTTACGCGGGGGATCCTCCACAGATACGCAGTATTTT.

The V call is TRBV7-9, the J call TRBJ2-3; 9 bases map to TRBD2. Germline CDR1 and CDR2: SEHNR and FQNEAQ (reference sequence). The V segment lost 7 bases and the J segment 3 bases; nucleotides outside the gene matches: 8. The CDR3 extends over 15 amino acids. This CDR3 is CASTQLAGQTDTQYF. The DNA for the CDR3 is TGTGCCAGCACCCAACTAGCGGGTCAGACAGATACGCAGTATTTT.

This clonotype was detected many times. V usage is TRBV12-3 or TRBV12-4 and J usage is TRBJ1-6; maybe TRBD1 (6 bases). Trimming cost V 4 bases and J 7 bases, with 14 bases left between them. The CDR3 runs to 15 residues. CDR3 DNA sequence: TGTGCCAGCAGTTACACAGGGATCCGAAATTCACCCCTCCACTTT. As protein: CASSYTGIRNSPLHF.

This clonotype was seen many times. This sequence joins TRBV15 and TRBJ1-1; no reliable D call. Germline V gives CDR1 LNHNV, CDR2 YYDKDF (reference sequence). The ends were cut back, 0 bases at V and 4 bases at J, with 12 bases in the middle. The length of the CDR3 is 15 residues. The CDR3 bases are TGTGCCACCAGCAGAGAAGATAACCGTGGCACTGAAGCTTTCTTT. It encodes CATSREDNRGTEAFF.

The chain carries TRBV5-6 and TRBJ2-5, with a possible D match to TRBD2 (6 bases). From germline, CDR1 is SGHDT and CDR2 YYEEEE. Trimming cost V 6 bases and J 9 bases, with 12 bases left between them. The CDR3 spans 11 residues. CDR3: CASTTGGSQYF. In nucleotides, the CDR3 is TGTGCCAGCACCACTGGGGGGTCCCAGTACTTC.

This clonotype was recorded only once. V usage is TRBV5-6 and J usage is TRBJ2-7; D ambiguous. The CDR3 runs to 15 residues. With 4 bases removed from V and 1 base from J, the gap between germline ends came to 15 bases. The germline CDR1 and CDR2 sequences are SGHDT and YYEEEE. Here the CDR3 DNA reads TGTGCCAGCAGCCCGACGGCAGAGAATTCCTACGAGCAGTACTTC. It translates to CASSPTAENSYEQYF.

This clonotype is medium-sized. The chain is built from TRBV4-1 and TRBJ2-3, with 13 bases matching TRBD2. This CDR3 is 16 amino acids long. V lost 4 bases to trimming and J lost 4 bases; unmatched junction nucleotides: 5. In germline, CDR1 is MGHRA, CDR2 YSYEKL. The CDR3 loop is CASSRGLAGTSDTQYF. Here the CDR3 DNA reads TGCGCCAGCAGCCGGGGACTAGCGGGGACATCAGATACGCAGTATTTT.

This chain connects TRBV15 to TRBJ2-7; possibly TRBD1 or TRBD2 for D (8 bases each). Trimming cost V 3 bases and J 7 bases, with 28 bases left between them. The CDR3 extends over 18 amino acids. Germline loops: CDR1 LNHNV, CDR2 YYDKDF (reference sequence). The CDR3 is CATSSIFLAGTRTGEQYF. CDR3 DNA: TGTGCCACCAGCAGTATTTTCCTAGCGGGCACTCGGACAGGGGAGCAGTACTTC.